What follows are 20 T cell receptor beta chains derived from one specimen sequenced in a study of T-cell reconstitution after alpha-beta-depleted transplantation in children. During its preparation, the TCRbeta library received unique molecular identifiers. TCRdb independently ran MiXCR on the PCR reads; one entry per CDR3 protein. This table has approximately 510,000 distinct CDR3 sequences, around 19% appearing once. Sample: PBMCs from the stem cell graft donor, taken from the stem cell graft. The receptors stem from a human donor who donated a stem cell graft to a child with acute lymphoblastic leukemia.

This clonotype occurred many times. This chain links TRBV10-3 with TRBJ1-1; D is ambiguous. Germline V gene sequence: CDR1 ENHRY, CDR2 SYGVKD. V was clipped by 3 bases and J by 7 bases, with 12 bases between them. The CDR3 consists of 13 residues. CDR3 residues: CAISDRLAGEAFF. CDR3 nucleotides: TGTGCCATCAGTGACCGTTTAGCAGGTGAAGCTTTCTTT.

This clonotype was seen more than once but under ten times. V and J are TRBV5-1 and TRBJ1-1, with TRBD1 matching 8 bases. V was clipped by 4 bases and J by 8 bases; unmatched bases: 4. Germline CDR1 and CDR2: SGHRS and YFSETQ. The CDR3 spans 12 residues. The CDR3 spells CASSKRTGEAFF. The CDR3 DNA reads TGCGCCAGCAGCAAGCGGACAGGGGAAGCTTTCTTT.

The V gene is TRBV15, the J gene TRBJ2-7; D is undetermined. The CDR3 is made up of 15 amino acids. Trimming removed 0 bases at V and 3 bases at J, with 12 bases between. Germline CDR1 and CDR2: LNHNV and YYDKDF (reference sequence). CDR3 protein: CATSRDRTNYYEQYF. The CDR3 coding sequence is TGTGCCACCAGCAGAGATCGGACCAACTACTACGAGCAGTACTTC.

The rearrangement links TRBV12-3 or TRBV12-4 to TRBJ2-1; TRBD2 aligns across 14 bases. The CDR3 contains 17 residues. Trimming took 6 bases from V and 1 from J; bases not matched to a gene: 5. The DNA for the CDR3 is TGTGCCAGCAGCTGGACTAGCGGGAGGAAGTCCTACAATGAGCAGTTCTTC. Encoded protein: CASSWTSGRKSYNEQFF.

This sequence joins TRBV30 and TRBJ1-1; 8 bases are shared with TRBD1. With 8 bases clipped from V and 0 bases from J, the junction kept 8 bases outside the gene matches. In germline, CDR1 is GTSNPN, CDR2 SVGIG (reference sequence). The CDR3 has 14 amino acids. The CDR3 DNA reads TGTGCCGTACCCCCGGGACAGGTGAACACTGAAGCTTTCTTT. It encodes CAVPPGQVNTEAFF.

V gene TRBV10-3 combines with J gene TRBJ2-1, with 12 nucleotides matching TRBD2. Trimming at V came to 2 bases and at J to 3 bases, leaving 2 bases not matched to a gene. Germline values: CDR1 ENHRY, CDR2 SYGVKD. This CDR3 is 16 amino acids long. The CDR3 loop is CAISEGLAGFYNEQFF. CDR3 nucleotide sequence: TGTGCCATCAGTGAGGGACTAGCGGGGTTCTACAATGAGCAGTTCTTC.

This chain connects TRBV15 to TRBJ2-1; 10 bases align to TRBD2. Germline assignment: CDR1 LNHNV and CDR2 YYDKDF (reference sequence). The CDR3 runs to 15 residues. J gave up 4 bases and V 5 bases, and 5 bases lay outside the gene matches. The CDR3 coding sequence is TGTGCCACCAGCGTGAGGACTAGCGGTTACAATGAGCAGTTCTTC. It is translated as CATSVRTSGYNEQFF. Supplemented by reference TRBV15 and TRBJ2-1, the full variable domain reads DAMVIQNPRYQVTQFGKPVTLSCSQTLNHNVMYWYQQKSSQAPKLLFHYYDKDFNNEADTPDNFQSRRPNTSFCFLDIRSPGLGDTAMYLCATSVRTSGYNEQFFGPGTRLTVL.

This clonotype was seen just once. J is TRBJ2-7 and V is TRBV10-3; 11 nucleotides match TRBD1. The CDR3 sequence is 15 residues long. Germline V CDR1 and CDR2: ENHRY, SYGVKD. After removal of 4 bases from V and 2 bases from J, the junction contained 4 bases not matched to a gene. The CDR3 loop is CAISVPGQGAYEQYF. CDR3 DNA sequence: TGTGCCATCAGTGTCCCGGGACAGGGGGCCTACGAGCAGTACTTC.

The CDR3 loop is CASSVRDSVSEAFF. DNA for the CDR3: TGCGCCAGCAGCGTGCGGGACAGCGTATCTGAAGCTTTCTTT. The chain carries TRBV5-1 and TRBJ1-1; TRBD1 aligns across 7 bases. The CDR3 consists of 14 residues. The V and J ends lost 4 bases and 6 bases, in that order; junction bases with no gene match: 9. Germline V gene lookup returns CDR1 SGHRS and CDR2 YFSETQ.

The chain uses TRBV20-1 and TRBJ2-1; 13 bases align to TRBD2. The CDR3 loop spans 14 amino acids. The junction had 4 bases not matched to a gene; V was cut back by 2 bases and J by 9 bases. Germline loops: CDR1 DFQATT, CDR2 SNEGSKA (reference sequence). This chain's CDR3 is CSARWGLAGLEQFF. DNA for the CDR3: TGCAGTGCTAGATGGGGACTAGCGGGACTTGAGCAGTTCTTC.

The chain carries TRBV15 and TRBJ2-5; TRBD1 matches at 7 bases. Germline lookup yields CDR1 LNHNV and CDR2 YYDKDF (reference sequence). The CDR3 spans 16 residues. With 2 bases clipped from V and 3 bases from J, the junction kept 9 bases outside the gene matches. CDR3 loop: CATSRTTGAPKETQYF. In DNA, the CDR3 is TGTGCCACCAGCAGAACCACAGGGGCCCCAAAAGAGACCCAGTACTTC.

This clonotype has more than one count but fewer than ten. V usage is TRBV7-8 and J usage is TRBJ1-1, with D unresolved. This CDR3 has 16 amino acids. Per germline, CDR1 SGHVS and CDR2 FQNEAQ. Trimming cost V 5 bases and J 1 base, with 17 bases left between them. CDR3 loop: CASSAQPRQENTEAFF. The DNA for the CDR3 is TGTGCCAGCAGCGCGCAGCCACGGCAGGAGAACACTGAAGCTTTCTTT. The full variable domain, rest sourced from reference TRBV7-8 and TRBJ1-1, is GAGVSQSPRYKVAKRGQDVALRCDPISGHVSLFWYQQALGQGPEFLTYFQNEAQLDKSGLPSDRFFAERPEGSVSTLKIQRTQQEDSAVYLCASSAQPRQENTEAFFGQGTRLTVV.

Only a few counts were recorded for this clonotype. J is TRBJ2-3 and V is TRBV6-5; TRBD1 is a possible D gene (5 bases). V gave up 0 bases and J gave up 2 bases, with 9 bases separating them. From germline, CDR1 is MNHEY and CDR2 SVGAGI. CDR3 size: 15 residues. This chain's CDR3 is CASSYSFRATDTQYF. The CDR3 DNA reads TGTGCCAGCAGTTACTCATTCAGGGCCACAGATACGCAGTATTTT.

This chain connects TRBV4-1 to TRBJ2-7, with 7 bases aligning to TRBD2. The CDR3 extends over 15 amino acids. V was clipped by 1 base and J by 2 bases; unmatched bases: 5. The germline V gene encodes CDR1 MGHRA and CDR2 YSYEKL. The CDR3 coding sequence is TGCGCCAGCAGCCAAGTCGGCGGGAGCCCCTACGAGCAGTACTTC. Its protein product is CASSQVGGSPYEQYF.

CDR3 coding DNA: TGTGCCACCACCTCGGACAGCTTGAACACTGAAGCTTTCTTT. Translation: CATTSDSLNTEAFF. The J gene is TRBJ1-1, the V gene TRBV15; a possible D gene is TRBD1 (6 bases). V lost 7 bases and J 0 bases, leaving 12 bases between the germline ends. Looked up from germline, CDR1 is LNHNV and CDR2 is YYDKDF (reference sequence). This CDR3 region has 14 residues.

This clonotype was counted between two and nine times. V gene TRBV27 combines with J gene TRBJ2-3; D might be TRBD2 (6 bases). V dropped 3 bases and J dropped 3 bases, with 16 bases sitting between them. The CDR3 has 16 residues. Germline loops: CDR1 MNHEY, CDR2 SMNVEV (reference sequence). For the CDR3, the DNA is TGTGCCAGCAGTTTGCGGGGCTTAGTATCTACAGATACGCAGTATTTT. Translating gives CASSLRGLVSTDTQYF.

CDR3 region: CSARGISSARETQYF. The CDR3 DNA follows: TGCAGTGCTAGGGGCATCTCTAGCGCTCGGGAGACCCAGTACTTC. The chain combines TRBV20-1 with TRBJ2-5; D perhaps matches TRBD2 (6 bases). The CDR3 loop spans 15 amino acids. V lost 3 bases and J 5 bases, leaving 19 bases between the germline ends. Germline CDR1 reads DFQATT; CDR2 reads SNEGSKA (reference sequence).

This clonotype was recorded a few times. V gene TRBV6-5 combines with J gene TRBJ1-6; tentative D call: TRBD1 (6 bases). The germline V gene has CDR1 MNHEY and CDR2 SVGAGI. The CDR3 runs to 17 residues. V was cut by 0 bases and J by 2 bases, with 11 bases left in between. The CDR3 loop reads CASSYSRGPTYNSPLHF. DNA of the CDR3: TGTGCCAGCAGTTACTCCAGGGGACCAACCTATAATTCACCCCTCCACTTT.

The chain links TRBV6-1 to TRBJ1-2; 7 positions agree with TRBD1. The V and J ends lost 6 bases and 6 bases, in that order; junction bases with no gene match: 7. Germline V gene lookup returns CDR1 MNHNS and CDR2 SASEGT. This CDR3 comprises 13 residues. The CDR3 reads CASSRTGDHGYTF. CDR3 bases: TGTGCCAGCAGCCGTACAGGGGATCATGGCTACACCTTC.

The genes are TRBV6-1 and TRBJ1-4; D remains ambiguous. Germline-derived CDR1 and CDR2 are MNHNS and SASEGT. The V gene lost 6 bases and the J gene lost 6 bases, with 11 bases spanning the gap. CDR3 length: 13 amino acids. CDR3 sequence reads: CASRGGFYEKLFF. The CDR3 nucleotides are TGTGCCAGCAGGGGCGGTTTTTATGAAAAACTGTTTTTT.